These T cell receptor beta chains were read from a single sample in a study of blood T cell repertoires in COVID-19. The method was immunoSEQ multiplex PCR; TCRdb's version includes in-frame clones alone and lacks a portion of them. The data show about 220,000 clones, about 85% seen once. Sequences were obtained from peripheral blood. All receptors derive from a man aged 25-40 years with active or convalescent COVID-19. Both conserved end residues are part of each CDR3. D genes are given only for firm matches. Size is stated for part of the rows, as once, few or many counts, or as a class when the clone is expanded.

CDR3 length: 14
J gene: TRBJ2-5
clone size: .
D gene: TRBD1
V gene: TRBV24-1
CDR3 DNA: TGTGCCACCAGTGGAGGACAGGGGGTTGAGACCCAGTACTTC
CDR3 protein: CATSGGQGVETQYF

CDR3 length: 11
J gene: TRBJ2-5
clone size: few
D gene: .
V gene: TRBV20-1
CDR3 DNA: TGCAGCGGAGTACTCCAAGAGACCCAGTACTTC
CDR3 protein: CSGVLQETQYF

CDR3 length: 14
J gene: TRBJ2-3
clone size: .
D gene: TRBD2
V gene: TRBV7-3
CDR3 DNA: TGTGCCAGCAGCTTACGCGGGAGTAGGGATACGCAGTATTTT
CDR3 protein: CASSLRGSRDTQYF

CDR3 length: 15
J gene: TRBJ2-2
clone size: .
D gene: TRBD2
V gene: TRBV4-3
CDR3 DNA: TGCGCCAGCAGCCCTAGCGGGGGCGCCCCCGGGGAGCTGTTTTTT
CDR3 protein: CASSPSGGAPGELFF

CDR3 length: 13
J gene: TRBJ2-2
clone size: .
D gene: .
V gene: TRBV11-3
CDR3 DNA: TGTGCCAGCAGCTTAGGAGGAACCGGGGAGCTGTTTTTT
CDR3 protein: CASSLGGTGELFF

CDR3 length: 12
J gene: TRBJ2-7
clone size: .
D gene: .
V gene: TRBV3-1/TRBV3-2
CDR3 DNA: TGTGCCAGCAGCCGGACTGATTACGAGCAGTACTTC
CDR3 protein: CASSRTDYEQYF

CDR3 length: 12
J gene: TRBJ2-3
clone size: .
D gene: .
V gene: TRBV6-5
CDR3 DNA: TGTGCCAGCACTCCGGTCGGAGATACGCAGTATTTT
CDR3 protein: CASTPVGDTQYF

CDR3 length: 14
J gene: TRBJ2-4
clone size: .
D gene: .
V gene: TRBV27
CDR3 DNA: TGTGCCAGCAGTAAGAGGGGGGAGGGGGACATTCAGTACTTC
CDR3 protein: CASSKRGEGDIQYF

CDR3 length: 12
J gene: TRBJ2-2
clone size: .
D gene: .
V gene: TRBV4-2
CDR3 DNA: TGTGCCAGCAGATCGCAGTCCGGGGAGCTGTTTTTT
CDR3 protein: CASRSQSGELFF

CDR3 length: 13
J gene: TRBJ1-2
clone size: .
D gene: TRBD1
V gene: TRBV12-3/TRBV12-4
CDR3 DNA: TGTGCCAGCAGTGACAGGGTTCTGTATGGCTACACCTTC
CDR3 protein: CASSDRVLYGYTF

CDR3 length: 16
J gene: TRBJ2-1
clone size: .
D gene: .
V gene: TRBV5-8
CDR3 DNA: TGTGCCAGCAGCTTGGTTGTACTAATCTCCTACAATGAGCAGTTCTTC
CDR3 protein: CASSLVVLISYNEQFF

CDR3 length: 13
J gene: TRBJ1-1
clone size: .
D gene: .
V gene: TRBV5-6
CDR3 DNA: TGTGCCAGCAGCTTTAAATGGAACACTGAAGCTTTCTTT
CDR3 protein: CASSFKWNTEAFF

CDR3 length: 12
J gene: TRBJ2-2
clone size: .
D gene: .
V gene: TRBV30
CDR3 DNA: TGTGCCTGGAGGGCGGGGATCGGGGAGCTGTTTTTT
CDR3 protein: CAWRAGIGELFF

CDR3 length: 14
J gene: TRBJ2-5
clone size: .
D gene: .
V gene: TRBV11-3
CDR3 DNA: TGTGCCAGCAGCCTCGGGGGTCCCGGGGAGACCCAGTACTTC
CDR3 protein: CASSLGGPGETQYF

CDR3 length: 16
J gene: TRBJ2-5
clone size: once
D gene: .
V gene: TRBV13
CDR3 DNA: TGTGCCAGCAGCTCAGAGTTGTCTGCGGGTAGGGAGACCCAGTACTTC
CDR3 protein: CASSSELSAGRETQYF

CDR3 length: 15
J gene: TRBJ1-1
clone size: .
D gene: TRBD1
V gene: TRBV18
CDR3 DNA: TGTGCCAGCTCAACCGGGCAGGGGGCGAACACTGAAGCTTTCTTT
CDR3 protein: CASSTGQGANTEAFF

CDR3 length: 15
J gene: TRBJ1-3
clone size: .
D gene: TRBD1
V gene: TRBV28
CDR3 DNA: TGTGCCAGCAGTTTACAGGGGGCGTCTGGAAACACCATATATTTT
CDR3 protein: CASSLQGASGNTIYF

CDR3 length: 15
J gene: TRBJ1-1
clone size: .
D gene: .
V gene: TRBV4-1
CDR3 DNA: TGCGCCAGCAACAACCTTAGGGGCCAGGGAACTGAAGCTTTCTTT
CDR3 protein: CASNNLRGQGTEAFF

CDR3 length: 17
J gene: TRBJ1-5
clone size: once
D gene: TRBD1
V gene: TRBV4-1
CDR3 DNA: TGCGCCAGCAGCCACCAACAACAGGGGGCGAGACCTCAGCCCCAGCATTTT
CDR3 protein: CASSHQQQGARPQPQHF

CDR3 length: 15
J gene: TRBJ2-7
clone size: .
D gene: TRBD2
V gene: TRBV10-3
CDR3 DNA: TGTGCCATCAGTGATTCGGCGGGAGGGCCCTACGAGCAGTACTTC
CDR3 protein: CAISDSAGGPYEQYF

CDR3 length: 13
J gene: TRBJ2-5
clone size: many
D gene: .
V gene: TRBV10-2
CDR3 DNA: TGCGCCAGCAGTGGCCCCCCAGAAGAGACCCAGTACTTC
CDR3 protein: CASSGPPEETQYF

CDR3 length: 16
J gene: TRBJ1-3
clone size: .
D gene: .
V gene: TRBV7-9
CDR3 DNA: TGTGCCAGCAGCTTAGCGTACGGGGAGCTTGGAAACACCATATATTTT
CDR3 protein: CASSLAYGELGNTIYF

CDR3 length: 13
J gene: TRBJ1-1
clone size: .
D gene: .
V gene: TRBV12-3/TRBV12-4
CDR3 DNA: TGTGCCAGCAGACCTACAGATTCCACTGAAGCTTTCTTT
CDR3 protein: CASRPTDSTEAFF

CDR3 length: 14
J gene: TRBJ1-1
clone size: .
D gene: TRBD1
V gene: TRBV15
CDR3 DNA: TGTGCCACCAGCTCAGGATCGTGGGACAGGGAAGCTTTCTTT
CDR3 protein: CATSSGSWDREAFF

CDR3 length: 14
J gene: TRBJ1-1
clone size: .
D gene: .
V gene: TRBV5-1
CDR3 DNA: TGCGCCAGCAGCGTCGGAGACTTGAACACTGAAGCTTTCTTT
CDR3 protein: CASSVGDLNTEAFF

CDR3 length: 13
J gene: TRBJ1-2
clone size: .
D gene: .
V gene: TRBV9
CDR3 DNA: TGTGCCAGCAGCGTCGACAATAACTATGGCTACACCTTC
CDR3 protein: CASSVDNNYGYTF

CDR3 length: 15
J gene: TRBJ2-2
clone size: .
D gene: TRBD2
V gene: TRBV9
CDR3 DNA: TGTGCCAGCAGCGTACAAGCGGGAGGCACCGGGGAGCTGTTTTTT
CDR3 protein: CASSVQAGGTGELFF

CDR3 length: 12
J gene: TRBJ2-3
clone size: .
D gene: .
V gene: TRBV7-9
CDR3 DNA: TGTGCCACGGGAAAGAGCACAGATACGCAGTATTTT
CDR3 protein: CATGKSTDTQYF

CDR3 length: 15
J gene: TRBJ2-3
clone size: few
D gene: TRBD2
V gene: TRBV30
CDR3 DNA: TGTGCCTGGAGTGCCCTAGCGGGGGGGGCAGATACGCAGTATTTT
CDR3 protein: CAWSALAGGADTQYF

CDR3 length: 13
J gene: TRBJ2-7
clone size: few
D gene: .
V gene: TRBV27
CDR3 DNA: TGTGCCAGCAGAGGGGCAGGGATGAACGAGCAGTACTTC
CDR3 protein: CASRGAGMNEQYF

CDR3 length: 16
J gene: TRBJ2-5
clone size: .
D gene: TRBD2
V gene: TRBV5-1
CDR3 DNA: TGCGCCAGCAGCCGGGGAGGGTTGCGGGAGAGGGAGACCCAGTACTTC
CDR3 protein: CASSRGGLRERETQYF

CDR3 length: 15
J gene: TRBJ1-1
clone size: .
D gene: .
V gene: TRBV13
CDR3 DNA: TGTGCCAGCAGCTCCGAATCTGGCTTGAACACTGAAGCTTTCTTT
CDR3 protein: CASSSESGLNTEAFF

CDR3 length: 16
J gene: TRBJ2-2
clone size: .
D gene: .
V gene: TRBV7-6
CDR3 DNA: TGTGCCAGCAGCTTAGCGGAGAGGACTAACACCGGGGAGCTGTTTTTT
CDR3 protein: CASSLAERTNTGELFF